Here is one T cell receptor (beta chain) with its context. Its cognate antigen is unknown. Lesional scalp tissue (obtained by punch biopsy) and peripheral blood were collected from alopecia areata patients. This record comes from a study of CD8+ T cells in alopecia areata. Study results and limitations: Across lesional scalp, and particularly alopecia totalis/universalis, clonality surpassed that of normal scalp. Alphabeta T cells residing in normal skin are also sequenced in scalp samples.

Germline CDR1 and CDR2: SGHTA and FQGTGA. With 2 bases removed from V and 6 bases from J, the gap between germline ends came to 4 bases. This CDR3 has 12 amino acids. Sequencing relied on a cDNA template that was reverse transcribed from extracted RNA. The assay was immunoSEQ multiplex PCR, and TCRdb's table has in-frame clones only and misses some. There are 10,000 or so clones in the sample; roughly 62% occur only once, and 8.1% lies in the top ten. The clonotype comes from a human donor with alopecia areata. The sample was skin, taken at week 0. The rearrangement links TRBV7-3 to TRBJ2-2; no clear D gene. The CDR3, as DNA: TGTGCCAGCAGCTTAGACGCCGGGGAGCTGTTTTTT. It is translated as CASSLDAGELFF.